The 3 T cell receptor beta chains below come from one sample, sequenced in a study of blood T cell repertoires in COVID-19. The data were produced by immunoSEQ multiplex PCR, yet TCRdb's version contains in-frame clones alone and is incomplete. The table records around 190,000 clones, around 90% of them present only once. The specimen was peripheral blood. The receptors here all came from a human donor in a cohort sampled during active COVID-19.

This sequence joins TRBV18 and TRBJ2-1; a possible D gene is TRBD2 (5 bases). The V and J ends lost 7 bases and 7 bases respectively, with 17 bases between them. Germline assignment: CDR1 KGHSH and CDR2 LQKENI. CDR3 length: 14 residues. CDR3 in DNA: TGTGCCAGCTTCCATAGCACTAGTTTAAATGAGCAGTTCTTC. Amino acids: CASFHSTSLNEQFF.

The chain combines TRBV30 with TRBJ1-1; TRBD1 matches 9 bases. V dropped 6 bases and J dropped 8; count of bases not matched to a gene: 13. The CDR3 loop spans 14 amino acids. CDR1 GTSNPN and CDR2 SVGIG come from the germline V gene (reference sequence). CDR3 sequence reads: CACLKSTGGGEAFF. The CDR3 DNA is TGTGCCTGCCTAAAATCGACAGGGGGGGGAGAAGCTTTCTTT.

The CDR3 here is CASSIGRGGPYEQYF. CDR3 sequence (DNA): TGTGCCAGTAGTATAGGTCGGGGGGGGCCCTACGAGCAGTACTTC. The chain couples TRBV19 to TRBJ2-7, with TRBD2 matching 8 bases. The CDR3 loop spans 15 amino acids. Per the germline V gene, CDR1 is LNHDA and CDR2 is SQIVND (reference sequence). With V trimmed by 1 base and J by 2 bases, 4 bases remained unmatched.